The 9 T cell receptor beta chains below were found in one sample sequenced in a study of blood T cell repertoires in COVID-19. The protocol was immunoSEQ multiplex PCR, while the TCRdb copy is restricted to in-frame clones and leaves out a portion. The top ten hold around 3.3% of the sample, which has roughly 250,000 clones, 75% to 90% seen once. The specimen sequenced was PBMCs or T cells enriched from blood (not recorded which). The receptors were sampled from a woman in her 40s with acute COVID-19.

CDR3 sequence reads: CASGLPGGRVGELFF. The CDR3 region has the DNA TGTGCCAGCGGCCTACCGGGAGGACGAGTCGGGGAGCTGTTTTTT. The chain is built from TRBV25-1 and TRBJ2-2; 7 bases align to TRBD2. The CDR3 sequence is 15 residues long. Unmatched junction bases numbered 13, after V lost 8 bases and J lost 7 bases. CDR1 MGHDK and CDR2 SYGVNS come from the germline V gene. Supplemented by reference TRBV25-1 and TRBJ2-2, the full variable domain reads EADIYQTPRYLVIGTGKKITLECSQTMGHDKMYWYQQDPGMELHLIHYSYGVNSTEKGDLSSESTVSRIRTEHFPLTLESARPSHTSQYLCASGLPGGRVGELFFGEGSRLTVL.

The chain has TRBV9 and TRBJ1-5; 9 bases match TRBD1. Germline CDR1 SGDLS, CDR2 YYNGEE. The CDR3 has 16 residues. Unmatched junction bases numbered 8, after V lost 2 bases and J lost 5 bases. The CDR3 is CASSVGTGLAHQPQHF. DNA of the CDR3: TGTGCCAGCAGCGTGGGGACAGGGTTAGCACATCAGCCCCAGCATTTT.

This clone was recorded at least ten times. The rearrangement links TRBV18 to TRBJ2-7; D uncertain. The V end lost 4 bases, the J end lost 3 bases, and 7 bases lay between the germline ends. This CDR3 is 12 amino acids long. Germline CDR1 KGHSH, CDR2 LQKENI. The CDR3: CASSRIGYEQYF. CDR3 coding DNA: TGTGCCAGCTCACGCATCGGCTACGAGCAGTACTTC.

This clone was recorded once. V is TRBV4-1 and J is TRBJ2-1, with 7 positions matching TRBD1. The CDR3 is made up of 17 amino acids. The J segment lost 0 bases and the V segment lost 2 bases, leaving 7 bases of the junction unmatched. Looked up from germline, CDR1 is MGHRA and CDR2 is YSYEKL. The CDR3 DNA follows: TGCGCCAGCAGCCAAAAGACAGGGCTCGGCTCCTACAATGAGCAGTTCTTC. This sequence encodes CASSQKTGLGSYNEQFF.

The chain is built from TRBV6-5 and TRBJ1-6, with TRBD1 matching 8 bases. The CDR3 length is 14 residues. Germline assignment: CDR1 MNHEY and CDR2 SVGAGI. Losses at the gene ends were 8 bases for V and 4 bases for J; bases not matched to a gene: 4. CDR3 in DNA: TGTGCCAGCGGACAGGGAAGGTATAATTCACCCCTCCACTTT. Translation: CASGQGRYNSPLHF.

The rearrangement links TRBV18 to TRBJ1-1; no reliable D call. V was pared by 2 bases and J by 1 base, with 8 bases between. This CDR3 region has 14 residues. The V gene's germline CDR1 is KGHSH and CDR2 LQKENI. The CDR3 nucleotides read TGTGCCAGCTCACCAGACAAATCGAACACTGAAGCTTTCTTT. It encodes CASSPDKSNTEAFF.

The chain employs TRBV3-1 (or the pseudogene TRBV3-2) and TRBJ2-5; 12 bases line up with TRBD1. CDR1 is LGHDT, CDR2 YNNKEL, per germline (reference sequence). V trimming: 3 bases; J trimming: 4 bases; junction bases outside the gene matches: 12. This CDR3 spans 18 amino acids. The CDR3 coding sequence is TGTGCCAGCAGCCATTCCGGGACAGGGGGCGGCTGGGCAGAGACCCAGTACTTC. Translated, it gives CASSHSGTGGGWAETQYF.

A few counts support this clone. The V gene is TRBV24-1, the J gene TRBJ2-7; TRBD2 agrees at 10 bases. V gave up 6 bases and J gave up 7 bases; unmatched junction bases: 17. The CDR3 extends over 17 amino acids. The V gene's germline CDR1 is KGHDR and CDR2 SFDVKD. CDR3 in DNA: TGTGCCACCAGTATGACTAGCGGGCCTTCACCTGAGTGGGAGCAGTACTTC. This sequence encodes CATSMTSGPSPEWEQYF.

This rearrangement joins TRBV29-1 to TRBJ2-3, with TRBD1 as a possible D gene (6 bases). The CDR3 has 14 amino acids. V shed 6 bases and J shed 0 bases, with 13 bases lying between them. In germline, CDR1 is SQVTM, CDR2 ANQGSEA. The CDR3 nucleotides read TGCAGCGTCGTGGGACACTCAAGCACAGATACGCAGTATTTT. Translation: CSVVGHSSTDTQYF.